The T cell receptor (beta chain) under discussion was sequenced for a study of identifying expanded T cells in peripheral blood (dated by TCRdb to the late 2010s). With regard to the full study: Technical replicates were generated by sequencing separate aliquots of the same genomic DNA pool, and four replicates were compared pairwise. Points the paper makes about the study in general: Both the number of clones called differentially abundant and the false-positive rate were significantly reduced by the beta-binomial model across all healthy-donor time intervals. The authors expected biological variance in healthy repertoires might increase further over much longer intervals such as months to years. Variance in clone template counts between approximately 2-week samples significantly increased with total template count across all healthy donors. Approximately 1.2 differentially abundant clones were flagged by the binomial model between technical replicates, whereas about 15 and 19 were flagged over around two weeks and four weeks, respectively.

The junction carries 12 bases between V and J, which are trimmed by 1 base and 7 bases respectively. CDR1 and CDR2 are drawn from the germline V gene (reference sequence): LNHDA, SQIVND. Measured from the cysteine to the phenylalanine, the CDR3 is 14 residues long. The only DNA kept is the CDR3, 42 bases in frame from the first base. TCRbeta CDR3 regions were profiled by bias-controlled multiplex PCR amplification of genomic DNA with the immunoSEQ Assay. In the paper's pipeline: To quantify the absolute abundance of each unique TCRbeta CDR3 region, the sequences were collapsed and filtered. Differential abundance was assessed using a binomial (Fisher-equivalent) model and a beta-binomial model in which time-dependent variance fitted from healthy donors was added. Clones with fewer than 5 combined templates were removed, and differential abundance was called for clones with a Benjamini-Hochberg FDR below 0.01. Using the form v = (b*log(k)+a)^2, the beta-binomial variance was modeled as a function of the total template count across the two samples. This immuneACCESS table, as held by TCRdb, lists in-frame sequences with V and J called but not all clones. Of the missing ones, under half trace to an unresolved V gene in checked studies; the others have no known cause. That table supplies the V and J calls and clone size; D and trimming were determined from the DNA. This sample is represented by about 90,000 clones; around 85% of them were singletons. Over 5% of the sample is taken by the ten largest.

Turning to this clone: The target of this receptor is not known. Base-call qualities are not available, and no considerably larger clone is one nucleotide away.

No immune events, such as infections, were documented for the healthy donors during the collection period. Blood repertoires from healthy donors were used as a training cohort for calibrating time-dependent variance in a beta-binomial model of differential abundance of T-cell clones. The training cohort included 10 healthy donors, of whom 3 were female and 7 were male. An age range of roughly 25 to 65 years, with an average of 43 years, was recorded for the donors. Obtained from a commercial supplier, whole blood was collected from each healthy donor at three time points set about 2 weeks apart. For immunosequencing, genomic DNA was extracted from unsorted whole blood.

The sequence links TRBV19 to TRBJ2-3; the D segment might be TRBD1 or TRBD2, since each matches 7 bases. The TCR sequence derives from a person between 18 and 75 years old in good health. Sequencing was carried out using blood. The bases are TGTGCCAGTAGTATAGTCCAGGGGGGGTATACGCAGTATTTT. Translated, this is CASSIVQGGYTQYF.